Listed below are T cell receptor beta chains from one sample, sequenced in a study of beta chain features in type 1 diabetes. Assay: immunoSEQ multiplex PCR; the TCRdb copy retains only in-frame clones and omits some. This table has some 500,000 clones, approximately 10% appearing once. Material: naive CD4+ T cells from blood. The receptors were sampled from a woman between 18 and 29 years old in good health. Both conserved end residues are part of each CDR3. D genes are given only for firm matches. Not all rows give a size; the values are once, few, many and, for expanded clones, a class.

v_call: TRBV7-9; clone_size: .; d_call: .; j_call: TRBJ2-1; cdr3_aa: CASSLARFFTDYEQFF; cdr3_nt: TGTGCCAGCAGCTTAGCGCGGTTCTTTACTGACTATGAGCAGTTCTTC
v_call: TRBV5-6; clone_size: .; d_call: .; j_call: TRBJ1-1; cdr3_aa: CASSFRSMNTEAFF; cdr3_nt: TGTGCCAGCAGCTTTAGATCAATGAACACTGAAGCTTTCTTT
v_call: TRBV2; clone_size: few; d_call: .; j_call: TRBJ2-5; cdr3_aa: CASSEGRRGETQYF; cdr3_nt: TGTGCCAGCAGTGAAGGGCGTCGTGGAGAGACCCAGTACTTC
v_call: TRBV6-5; clone_size: .; d_call: .; j_call: TRBJ1-4; cdr3_aa: CASSPQGFSEKLFF; cdr3_nt: TGTGCCAGCAGCCCACAGGGTTTTAGTGAAAAACTGTTTTTT
v_call: TRBV29-1; clone_size: .; d_call: .; j_call: TRBJ1-3; cdr3_aa: CSVIFGTGNTIYF; cdr3_nt: TGCAGCGTTATATTCGGGACTGGAAACACCATATATTTT
v_call: TRBV30; clone_size: .; d_call: .; j_call: TRBJ1-3; cdr3_aa: CAWSVSRGNTIYF; cdr3_nt: TGTGCCTGGAGTGTATCAAGAGGAAACACCATATATTTT
v_call: TRBV5-1; clone_size: few; d_call: .; j_call: TRBJ2-5; cdr3_aa: CASSSLFQETQYF; cdr3_nt: TGCGCCAGCAGCTCCTTGTTCCAAGAGACCCAGTACTTC
v_call: TRBV18; clone_size: few; d_call: .; j_call: TRBJ2-5; cdr3_aa: CASSPPPEETQYF; cdr3_nt: TGTGCCAGCTCACCACCGCCAGAGGAGACCCAGTACTTC
v_call: TRBV5-1; clone_size: .; d_call: .; j_call: TRBJ2-1; cdr3_aa: CASSLGRGALNNEQFF; cdr3_nt: TGCGCCAGCAGCTTAGGAAGGGGGGCCCTGAACAATGAGCAGTTCTTC
v_call: TRBV7-7; clone_size: few; d_call: .; j_call: TRBJ2-5; cdr3_aa: CASSLPETQYF; cdr3_nt: TGTGCTAGCAGCTTACCCGAGACCCAGTACTTC
v_call: TRBV29-1; clone_size: .; d_call: TRBD2; j_call: TRBJ2-3; cdr3_aa: CSEASGTTDTQYF; cdr3_nt: TGCAGCGAGGCTAGCGGGACGACAGATACGCAGTATTTT
v_call: TRBV28; clone_size: .; d_call: .; j_call: TRBJ1-1; cdr3_aa: CASSPEVRRTMNTEAFF; cdr3_nt: TGTGCCAGCAGCCCCGAGGTCAGGCGAACTATGAACACTGAAGCTTTCTTT
v_call: TRBV5-4; clone_size: few; d_call: .; j_call: TRBJ1-2; cdr3_aa: CASSFNYGYTF; cdr3_nt: TGTGCCAGCAGCTTCAACTATGGCTACACCTTC
v_call: TRBV4-2; clone_size: few; d_call: .; j_call: TRBJ2-3; cdr3_aa: CASSQASAAYTQYF; cdr3_nt: TGTGCCAGCAGCCAGGCTAGCGCGGCGTATACGCAGTATTTT
v_call: TRBV5-4; clone_size: few; d_call: TRBD2; j_call: TRBJ2-3; cdr3_aa: CASSLPSGSTDTQYF; cdr3_nt: TGTGCCAGCAGCTTACCTAGCGGGAGCACAGATACGCAGTATTTT
v_call: TRBV7-2; clone_size: few; d_call: .; j_call: TRBJ2-4; cdr3_aa: CASSLTPRLAKNIQYF; cdr3_nt: TGTGCCAGCAGCTTAACCCCAAGACTAGCCAAAAACATTCAGTACTTC
v_call: TRBV7-2; clone_size: few; d_call: .; j_call: TRBJ1-1; cdr3_aa: CASSLRPNTEAFF; cdr3_nt: TGTGCCAGCAGCTTACGACCGAACACTGAAGCTTTCTTT
v_call: TRBV7-3; clone_size: .; d_call: .; j_call: TRBJ2-5; cdr3_aa: CASSLNFGETQYF; cdr3_nt: TGTGCCAGCAGCTTAAATTTCGGAGAGACCCAGTACTTC
v_call: TRBV7-3; clone_size: few; d_call: .; j_call: TRBJ2-5; cdr3_aa: CASSSTGNRGETQYF; cdr3_nt: TGTGCCAGCAGCTCCACAGGGAATAGGGGAGAGACCCAGTACTTC
v_call: TRBV7-2; clone_size: .; d_call: TRBD2; j_call: TRBJ2-3; cdr3_aa: CASSVVGGGTDTQYF; cdr3_nt: TGTGCCAGCAGCGTGGTGGGAGGGGGCACAGATACGCAGTATTTT
v_call: TRBV18; clone_size: few; d_call: .; j_call: TRBJ1-5; cdr3_aa: CASSPTGDGNQPQHF; cdr3_nt: TGTGCCAGCTCCCCGACTGGAGATGGCAATCAGCCCCAGCATTTT
v_call: TRBV28; clone_size: few; d_call: .; j_call: TRBJ1-1; cdr3_aa: CASSFHGTLNTEAFF; cdr3_nt: TGTGCCAGCAGTTTTCACGGGACACTGAACACTGAAGCTTTCTTT
v_call: TRBV20-1; clone_size: .; d_call: TRBD2; j_call: TRBJ2-1; cdr3_aa: CSAGLAGGQFF; cdr3_nt: TGCAGTGCGGGACTAGCGGGAGGGCAGTTCTTC
v_call: TRBV7-3; clone_size: few; d_call: .; j_call: TRBJ2-5; cdr3_aa: CASSLAGAGETQYF; cdr3_nt: TGTGCCAGCAGCTTAGCGGGGGCAGGAGAGACCCAGTACTTC
v_call: TRBV7-2; clone_size: .; d_call: .; j_call: TRBJ2-5; cdr3_aa: CASRSNFETQYF; cdr3_nt: TGTGCCAGCAGGTCCAATTTTGAGACCCAGTACTTC
v_call: TRBV9; clone_size: .; d_call: .; j_call: TRBJ2-5; cdr3_aa: CASSQAVGTQYF; cdr3_nt: TGTGCCAGCAGCCAAGCGGTGGGGACCCAGTACTTC
v_call: TRBV30; clone_size: .; d_call: .; j_call: TRBJ2-1; cdr3_aa: CAWSRRYRDWNPGEQFF; cdr3_nt: TGTGCCTGGAGTCGACGTTACAGGGATTGGAACCCCGGTGAGCAGTTCTTC
v_call: TRBV15; clone_size: few; d_call: TRBD1; j_call: TRBJ2-1; cdr3_aa: CATSRGRGQGINEQFF; cdr3_nt: TGTGCCACCAGCAGGGGTAGGGGACAGGGGATCAATGAGCAGTTCTTC
v_call: TRBV5-4; clone_size: few; d_call: TRBD2; j_call: TRBJ2-3; cdr3_aa: CASSLQPSGYTDTQYF; cdr3_nt: TGTGCCAGCAGCTTGCAGCCTAGCGGATACACAGATACGCAGTATTTT
v_call: TRBV7-2; clone_size: .; d_call: TRBD1; j_call: TRBJ2-5; cdr3_aa: CASSSAPTGKVVPQYF; cdr3_nt: TGTGCCAGCAGCTCCGCCCCGACAGGGAAGGTGGTGCCCCAGTACTTC
v_call: TRBV7-9; clone_size: few; d_call: .; j_call: TRBJ1-1; cdr3_aa: CASSSGRLMNTEAFF; cdr3_nt: TGTGCCAGCAGCTCCGGACGGCTCATGAACACTGAAGCTTTCTTT
v_call: TRBV7-2; clone_size: .; d_call: .; j_call: TRBJ2-5; cdr3_aa: CASSSARPETQYF; cdr3_nt: TGTGCCAGCAGCTCGGCCCGTCCGGAGACCCAGTACTTC
v_call: TRBV2; clone_size: once; d_call: .; j_call: TRBJ2-1; cdr3_aa: CATKGGYNEQFF; cdr3_nt: TGTGCCACCAAGGGCGGGTACAATGAGCAGTTCTTC
v_call: TRBV19; clone_size: few; d_call: TRBD1; j_call: TRBJ2-7; cdr3_aa: CASSDRGHSYEQYF; cdr3_nt: TGTGCCAGTAGCGACAGGGGTCATTCCTACGAGCAGTACTTC
v_call: TRBV6-6; clone_size: .; d_call: .; j_call: TRBJ1-1; cdr3_aa: CASRPQGRNTEAFF; cdr3_nt: TGTGCCAGCAGACCCCAGGGGAGGAACACTGAAGCTTTCTTT
v_call: TRBV4-1; clone_size: few; d_call: TRBD1; j_call: TRBJ1-6; cdr3_aa: CASSQDKGFGTGNNSPLHF; cdr3_nt: TGCGCCAGCAGCCAAGACAAAGGATTTGGGACAGGGAATAATTCACCCCTCCACTTT
v_call: TRBV7-8; clone_size: few; d_call: .; j_call: TRBJ2-3; cdr3_aa: CASNLSPWGTDTQYF; cdr3_nt: TGTGCCAGCAATTTAAGTCCCTGGGGCACAGATACGCAGTATTTT
v_call: TRBV20-1; clone_size: few; d_call: .; j_call: TRBJ1-1; cdr3_aa: CSAARTEEAFF; cdr3_nt: TGCAGTGCTGCTCGAACAGAGGAAGCTTTCTTT
v_call: TRBV4-3; clone_size: few; d_call: .; j_call: TRBJ2-2; cdr3_aa: CASSFTPGELFF; cdr3_nt: TGCGCCAGCAGCTTCACACCCGGGGAGCTGTTTTTT
v_call: TRBV20-1; clone_size: few; d_call: .; j_call: TRBJ1-1; cdr3_aa: CSARSEAFF; cdr3_nt: TGCAGTGCTAGGAGTGAAGCTTTCTTT
v_call: TRBV14; clone_size: .; d_call: TRBD2; j_call: TRBJ2-3; cdr3_aa: CASSQGLATDTQYF; cdr3_nt: TGTGCCAGCAGCCAGGGACTAGCCACAGATACGCAGTATTTT
v_call: TRBV9; clone_size: few; d_call: TRBD1; j_call: TRBJ1-6; cdr3_aa: CASSAGQGTVSPLHF; cdr3_nt: TGTGCCAGCAGCGCCGGACAGGGGACGGTATCACCCCTCCACTTT
v_call: TRBV30; clone_size: .; d_call: .; j_call: TRBJ1-5; cdr3_aa: CAWGTGGNQPQHF; cdr3_nt: TGTGCCTGGGGGACGGGAGGCAATCAGCCCCAGCATTTT
v_call: TRBV2; clone_size: .; d_call: .; j_call: TRBJ2-7; cdr3_aa: CASSEAFTSYEQYF; cdr3_nt: TGTGCCAGCAGTGAGGCATTCACGTCCTACGAGCAGTACTTC
v_call: TRBV29-1; clone_size: few; d_call: .; j_call: TRBJ1-5; cdr3_aa: CSVGGGAQPQHF; cdr3_nt: TGCAGCGTTGGCGGGGGGGCTCAGCCCCAGCATTTT
v_call: TRBV25-1; clone_size: few; d_call: .; j_call: TRBJ1-4; cdr3_aa: CASSSPMKLFF; cdr3_nt: TGTGCCAGCAGTTCCCCTATGAAACTGTTTTTT
v_call: TRBV6-5; clone_size: .; d_call: TRBD2; j_call: TRBJ2-3; cdr3_aa: CASRSGRRSTDTQYF; cdr3_nt: TGTGCCAGCCGGAGCGGGAGGAGGAGCACAGATACGCAGTATTTT
v_call: TRBV29-1; clone_size: many; d_call: .; j_call: TRBJ2-1; cdr3_aa: CSVEPGVDEQFF; cdr3_nt: TGCAGCGTTGAACCCGGAGTCGATGAGCAGTTCTTC
v_call: TRBV7-2; clone_size: few; d_call: .; j_call: TRBJ2-3; cdr3_aa: CASSWGYGGGSDTQYF; cdr3_nt: TGTGCCAGCAGCTGGGGCTACGGGGGAGGTTCAGATACGCAGTATTTT
v_call: TRBV5-6; clone_size: few; d_call: .; j_call: TRBJ1-1; cdr3_aa: CASSLGPSLNTEAFF; cdr3_nt: TGTGCCAGCAGCTTGGGGCCGTCCCTGAACACTGAAGCTTTCTTT
v_call: TRBV15; clone_size: .; d_call: .; j_call: TRBJ1-5; cdr3_aa: CATSRGGAQQPQHF; cdr3_nt: TGTGCCACCAGCAGAGGGGGGGCTCAACAGCCCCAGCATTTT
v_call: TRBV2; clone_size: few; d_call: .; j_call: TRBJ1-6; cdr3_aa: CATDNSPLHF; cdr3_nt: TGTGCCACCGATAATTCACCCCTCCACTTT
v_call: TRBV28; clone_size: .; d_call: .; j_call: TRBJ2-3; cdr3_aa: CASSLLGGSADTQYF; cdr3_nt: TGTGCCAGCAGTTTATTGGGCGGATCGGCAGATACGCAGTATTTT
v_call: TRBV5-4; clone_size: .; d_call: .; j_call: TRBJ2-5; cdr3_aa: CASSLAKSGQETQYF; cdr3_nt: TGTGCCAGCAGCTTGGCTAAGTCAGGACAAGAGACCCAGTACTTC
v_call: TRBV7-2; clone_size: few; d_call: .; j_call: TRBJ1-6; cdr3_aa: CASSLRGNHSPLHF; cdr3_nt: TGTGCCAGCAGCTTAAGGGGAAATCATTCACCCCTCCACTTT
v_call: TRBV18; clone_size: few; d_call: .; j_call: TRBJ2-1; cdr3_aa: CASSPLTYNEQFF; cdr3_nt: TGTGCCAGCTCACCCTTGACCTACAATGAGCAGTTCTTC
v_call: TRBV25-1; clone_size: few; d_call: .; j_call: TRBJ1-4; cdr3_aa: CASRGVGKLFF; cdr3_nt: TGTGCCAGCAGAGGTGTGGGAAAACTGTTTTTT
v_call: TRBV7-9; clone_size: few; d_call: .; j_call: TRBJ1-1; cdr3_aa: CASSPNGGKAFF; cdr3_nt: TGTGCCAGCAGTCCTAATGGGGGAAAAGCTTTCTTT
v_call: TRBV9; clone_size: few; d_call: .; j_call: TRBJ2-3; cdr3_aa: CASSKTQIAVTGSDTQYF; cdr3_nt: TGTGCCAGCAGCAAAACCCAAATAGCGGTCACGGGATCAGATACGCAGTATTTT
v_call: TRBV14; clone_size: .; d_call: .; j_call: TRBJ2-3; cdr3_aa: CASRSPLSTDTQYF; cdr3_nt: TGTGCCAGCAGGTCTCCACTCAGCACAGATACGCAGTATTTT